These T cell receptor beta chains were read from a single sample in a study of CD8 T cells in ankylosing spondylitis. TCRdb processed the 5' RACE reads anew with MiXCR; each CDR3 protein has one entry. Among fewer than 550,000 distinct CDR3 sequences listed, under 5.5% were seen once. Input material: blood, either unsorted or a sorted T cell fraction (not recorded which). The receptors were sampled from a male donor with ankylosing spondylitis. Each CDR3 is given with its conserved first and last residue. D genes are given only for firm matches. Some rows mark clone size as missing; the rest say once, few, many or name a class of expanded clone.

many TRBJ2-1 TRBV24-1 NA TGTGCCACCAGTAAGGGTAGCGCAGGGGACAATGAGCAGTTCTTC CATSKGSAGDNEQFF
many TRBJ2-1 TRBV20-1 TRBD2 TGCAGTGCTAGATCGGGGACTACGACCTACAATGAGCAGTTCTTC CSARSGTTTYNEQFF
many TRBJ2-4 TRBV6-1 NA TGTGCCAGCACCGGGGGGCTGGCCAAAAACATTCAGTACTTC CASTGGLAKNIQYF
many TRBJ2-2 TRBV7-3 NA TGTGCCAGCAGCTTAATGGGGGCGTCAAACACCGGGGAGCTGTTTTTT CASSLMGASNTGELFF
many TRBJ2-5 TRBV15 NA TGTGCCACCAGCAGGGGTGCAAATAGGGATCCAGAGACCCAGTACTTC CATSRGANRDPETQYF
many TRBJ2-5 TRBV7-6 TRBD1 TGTGCCAGCAGCTTAAGAAGGACAGGGGCTCTTCAAGAGACCCAGTACTTC CASSLRRTGALQETQYF
many TRBJ1-5 TRBV12-3/TRBV12-4 NA TGTGCCAGCAGTTTAACGACGCAGGCCAATCAGCCCCAGCATTTT CASSLTTQANQPQHF
many TRBJ2-7 TRBV20-1 TRBD1 TGCAGTGCTAGACAGTTCTCGACAGGGGCCCCCTACGAGCAGTACTTC CSARQFSTGAPYEQYF
many TRBJ2-1 TRBV4-2 NA TGTGCCAGCAGCCAGCGCCCGTTAGCGGCTTCTCGGCACAATGAGCAGTTCTTC CASSQRPLAASRHNEQFF
many TRBJ1-2 TRBV27 TRBD1 TGTGCCAGCAGTCGGGACAGGGGTGATGGCTACACCTTC CASSRDRGDGYTF
many TRBJ2-3 TRBV20-1 NA TGCAGTGTGCCTAAGTGGCCAGATACGCAGTATTTT CSVPKWPDTQYF
many TRBJ2-3 TRBV10-3 TRBD2 TGTGCCATCATGGGGATCGGGGGGAGGGACACAGATACGCAGTATTTT CAIMGIGGRDTDTQYF
many TRBJ2-1 TRBV6-2/TRBV6-3 NA TGTGCCAGCAGTTACCGGGACCACAGTTCCCCCTACAATGAGCAGTTCTTC CASSYRDHSSPYNEQFF
many TRBJ2-2 TRBV6-2/TRBV6-3 TRBD1 TGTGCCGGACAGGGCTGGAACACCGGGGAGCTGTTTTTT CAGQGWNTGELFF
many TRBJ1-4 TRBV20-1 NA TGCAGTGCGAACCCGGGGGCCATTAATGAAAAACTGTTTTTT CSANPGAINEKLFF
many TRBJ2-5 TRBV7-8 NA TGTGCCAGCAGCTTTTATCCCTCTGGAGAGACCCAGTACTTC CASSFYPSGETQYF
few TRBJ2-7 TRBV19 TRBD1 TGTGCCAGTAGTCGCGAACGACAGGGCTCCTACGAGCAGTACTTC CASSRERQGSYEQYF
many TRBJ2-1 TRBV7-9 TRBD2 TGTGCCAGCAGCCCAAGAGCGGGAGCGTTGAACAATGAGCAGTTCTTC CASSPRAGALNNEQFF
many TRBJ2-5 TRBV5-5 NA TGTGCCAGCAGCTTGCCCAGCGGGCAAGAGACCCAGTACTTC CASSLPSGQETQYF
many TRBJ2-7 TRBV20-1 NA TGCAGTGCCTATAGACAAGGGTACGAGCAGTACTTC CSAYRQGYEQYF
many TRBJ1-2 TRBV29-1 NA TGCAGCGTTCTTAATGCAGGGATTTCTTCTAACTATGGCTACACCTTC CSVLNAGISSNYGYTF
many TRBJ2-5 TRBV20-1 NA TGCAGTGCCCCGGCAGGGTGGGAGACCCAGTACTTC CSAPAGWETQYF
many TRBJ1-1 TRBV5-6 NA TGTGCCAGCAGCGCCCCTCCGGGGTCGGAGACTGAAGCTTTCTTT CASSAPPGSETEAFF
NA TRBJ2-5 TRBV5-4 NA TGTGCCAGCAGCCGATACATGGAGACCCAGTACTTC CASSRYMETQYF
NA TRBJ2-3 TRBV24-1 TRBD2 TGTGCCACCAGCAGGACTAGCGGGAGAACAGATACGCAGTATTTT CATSRTSGRTDTQYF
many TRBJ2-1 TRBV24-1 NA TGTGCCACCAGTGATTTGCACCCCCTCTCCTACAATGAGCAGTTCTTC CATSDLHPLSYNEQFF
many TRBJ2-2 TRBV6-5 NA TGTGCCAGCAGTTACCACAGGGTTGGGATCGGGGAGCTGTTTTTT CASSYHRVGIGELFF
many TRBJ1-6 TRBV5-1 NA TGCGCCAGCAAGGAGGGGAGTGTGAATTCACCCCTCCACTTT CASKEGSVNSPLHF